This TCR beta chain derives from a study of Ad26.COV2.S vaccination and SARS-CoV-2 variants (dated by TCRdb to the early 2020s). In the study overall: Donors in the vaccine arm were drawn from COV1001, a phase I-IIa trial of Ad26.COV2.S in healthy adults that was multicentre, randomized, double-blind and placebo-controlled. Participants in the trial were split at random into five groups of five each, receiving low-dose or high-dose Ad26.COV2.S once or twice, or else placebo on both occasions. Blinding of investigators to trial group allocation was maintained during experiments and outcome assessment. Ad26.COV2.S was administered intramuscularly at a dose of 5x10^10 or 1x10^11 viral particles, either as one shot or as two shots given 56 days apart. Sequencing of the TCRbeta repertoire served to evaluate the specificity and breadth of SARS-CoV-2-reactive T cell receptors following Ad26.COV2.S vaccination. A total of some 30 samples were included in the TCR-sequenced set, comprising 19 Ad26.COV2.S vaccine recipients, 5 placebo recipients and 8 SARS-CoV-2 convalescent individuals. Overall study results and their limits: After vaccination, substantial breadth of spike-specific CD8+ and CD4+ T cell responses was reported. Ad26.COV2.S recipients had higher spike-specific TCR breadth than placebo recipients (P = 0.0014). The study lacked the statistical power to compare responses across vaccine doses or regimens. According to the authors, total T cell responses may have been underestimated by the TCR breadth and depth analyses. Non-spike TCR breadth was comparable between vaccine and placebo recipients, consistent with the vaccine containing only spike.

The treatment or condition label of this sample denotes: around 19 received Ad26.COV2.S at low or high dose, single or two shots; roughly 5 received placebo; per-sample allocation not given. Repertoires of vaccine and placebo recipients were sequenced from samples collected on day 63 after the first injection. Between 29 July and 7 August 2020, Cohort 1b enrolled 25 adults aged 18-55 years at one site in Boston, USA. As a vaccine, Ad26.COV2.S was a replication-incompetent adenovirus type 26 vector that expressed a prefusion-stabilized SARS-CoV-2 spike protein derived from the original Wuhan strain. As regards this clone: What antigen it recognizes has not been identified. No quality values exist for individual bases; no much larger clone is one base distant.

V and J are truncated by 4 bases and 8 bases respectively, leaving an intervening sequence of 11 bases. CDR1 and CDR2, looked up from the germline V gene (reference sequence), are LNHNV and YYDKDF. From cysteine to phenylalanine, the CDR3 is 12 amino acids long. The retained sequence is limited to the CDR3, 36 bases, with the frame set at the first base. The immunoSEQ Assay was the method used to sequence TCRbeta CDR3 regions. After extraction, genomic DNA underwent amplification by bias-controlled multiplex PCR, followed by high-throughput sequencing. In the original analysis: To quantify the absolute abundance of every unique TCRbeta CDR3 region, sequences were collapsed and filtered. T cell fraction was estimated by normalization of TCRbeta template counts to usable DNA, with usable DNA being measured through amplification of reference genes present in all nucleated cells. Repertoire TCRs were annotated as SARS-CoV-2-specific when V gene, CDR3 amino acid sequence and J gene were exactly matched to a known reactive TCR set. The reference SARS-CoV-2 TCR set was derived from MIRA and filtered for enrichment in COVID-19-positive ImmuneCODE repertoires, a step that removed public or cross-reactive TCRs. Using the MIRA antigens, annotated TCRs were further analysed by specific ORF or by position within an ORF. Depth was the summed frequency of annotated unique rearrangements, while breadth was defined as annotated unique rearrangements over total unique productive rearrangements. Two-sided Wilcoxon rank-sum tests were used to compare TCR breadth between groups. The table comes from immuneACCESS by way of TCRdb, which keeps in-frame sequences with V and J called. Part of the clones is missing from these tables; in studies checked, under half for an unresolved V gene and the rest for unknown reasons. The V and J calls and clone size come from that table; D and trimming were worked out from the DNA. The sample yields roughly 420,000 clones; 88% were counted once. 3.6% of the sample rests with the top ten.

This specimen consisted of peripheral blood, obtained in a trial of Ad26.COV2.S vaccine versus placebo. The sequence joins TRBV15 to TRBJ1-2; TRBD1 might be the D gene, on 6 matching bases. The sequence derives from a person aged 18 to 59 who received the Ad26.COV2.S COVID-19 vaccine or a placebo. The nucleotide sequence is TGTGCCACCAGCAACGACCAGGGGGGCTACACCTTC. Translated, it reads CATSNDQGGYTF.